These 21 T cell receptor beta chains were all obtained from the same sample, sequenced in a study of blood T cell repertoires in COVID-19. Assay: immunoSEQ multiplex PCR; the TCRdb copy retains only in-frame clones and omits some. The table shows about 220,000 clones, with approximately 84% occurring only once. The sample comprised peripheral blood. These receptors all come from a middle-aged man with active or convalescent COVID-19.

This chain uses TRBV28 with TRBJ1-2; 8 nucleotides align to TRBD1. Losses at the gene ends were 4 bases for V and 6 bases for J; bases not matched to a gene: 4. This CDR3 contains 13 residues. CDR1 MDHEN and CDR2 SYDVKM come from the germline V gene. The CDR3 nucleotides are TGTGCCAGCAGTTCCGGACAGGGTAATGGCTACACCTTC. Its translation is CASSSGQGNGYTF.

V usage is TRBV6-2 or TRBV6-3 and J usage is TRBJ2-7; D gene unclear. Germline lookup yields CDR1 MNHEY and CDR2 SVGEGT. V was cut by 0 bases and J by 7 bases, with 7 bases left in between. The CDR3 is made up of 12 amino acids. Written as DNA, the CDR3 is TGTGCCAGCAGTTACTCCAACCGGGAGCAGTACTTC. Translation: CASSYSNREQYF.

The J gene is TRBJ1-5, the V gene TRBV7-8; D may be TRBD1 (5 bases). Germline values: CDR1 SGHVS, CDR2 FQNEAQ. V was shortened by 4 bases and J by 5 bases, with 18 bases between the two germline ends. This CDR3 has 16 amino acids. The CDR3 reads CASSSTAGIGDQPQHF. The CDR3 coding sequence is TGTGCCAGCAGCTCAACGGCAGGGATAGGCGATCAGCCCCAGCATTTT.

The chain uses TRBV7-3 and TRBJ2-5, with unresolved D. This CDR3 is 14 amino acids long. V lost 4 bases and J lost 5, with 14 bases in between. Germline CDR1 reads SGHTA; CDR2 reads FQGTGA. The CDR3 DNA reads TGTGCCAGCAGCTCCTTAGGATCCGGGGAGACCCAGTACTTC. It yields the protein CASSSLGSGETQYF.

Points on this clone: At the DNA level, this CDR3 is encoded by other sequences in the same sample as well. The chain has TRBV27 and TRBJ2-1; no reliable D call. V was cut by 5 bases and J by 3 bases, with 2 bases left in between. Germline loops: CDR1 MNHEY, CDR2 SMNVEV (reference sequence). CDR3 size: 11 residues. In DNA, the CDR3 is TGTGCCAGCAGTCTCTACAATGAGCAGTTCTTC. It codes for CASSLYNEQFF.

This rearrangement joins TRBV28 to TRBJ2-2; D remains ambiguous. Between the trimmed V and J ends, which lost 4 bases and 6 bases, there was a span of 15 bases. This CDR3 contains 15 residues. Germline V gene lookup returns CDR1 MDHEN and CDR2 SYDVKM. CDR3 coding DNA: TGTGCCAGCAGTTCTAGTTGGCCATCTGCCGGGGAGCTGTTTTTT. Residues: CASSSSWPSAGELFF.

The chain combines TRBV28 with TRBJ2-5; 9 positions match TRBD2. The V segment lost 7 bases and the J segment 1 base; nucleotides outside the gene matches: 13. Germline CDR1 is MDHEN and CDR2 is SYDVKM. The length of the CDR3 is 17 residues. DNA of the CDR3: TGTGCCAGCAACGGGGGTCCGACTAGCGGTTTCCAAGAGACCCAGTACTTC. It encodes CASNGGPTSGFQETQYF.

This chain uses TRBV6-6 with TRBJ1-2, with a tentative D call TRBD1 (6 bases). The CDR3 spans 14 residues. Trimming pared 5 bases from V and 3 bases from J, leaving 13 bases between. Germline V gene data show CDR1 as MNHNY and CDR2 as SVGAGI (reference sequence). Written as DNA, the CDR3 is TGTGCCAGCAGTACCACAGGGTCCTACTATGGCTACACCTTC. It codes for CASSTTGSYYGYTF.

V gene TRBV5-4 combines with J gene TRBJ1-2, with D perhaps TRBD1 (6 bases). Germline V CDR1 and CDR2: SGHNT, YYREEE (reference sequence). The CDR3 totals 15 residues. Trimming removed 0 bases at V and 6 bases at J, with 15 bases between. The DNA of the CDR3 is TGTGCCAGCAGCTTGGTTAGTACAGCAGGGGATGGCTACACCTTC. It translates to CASSLVSTAGDGYTF.

This clone was found a few times. The rearrangement links TRBV5-4 to TRBJ1-1; TRBD1 matches 8 bases. Germline V gives CDR1 SGHNT, CDR2 YYREEE (reference sequence). V dropped 4 bases and J dropped 0; count of bases not matched to a gene: 5. There are 15 residues in the CDR3. The CDR3 reads CASSPWTGMNTEAFF. The DNA of the CDR3 is TGTGCCAGCAGCCCGTGGACAGGGATGAACACTGAAGCTTTCTTT.

The sample holds a few counts of this clone. This chain joins TRBV12-3 or TRBV12-4 and TRBJ2-7; a weak D match, TRBD1 (5 bases). The CDR3 spans 13 residues. Trimming removed 4 bases at V and 4 bases at J, with 11 bases between. Written as DNA, the CDR3 is TGTGCCAGCAGTTCTGCGAAGGGGTACGAGCAGTACTTC. It is translated as CASSSAKGYEQYF.

The CDR3 sequence is CASSGQRVNYGYTF. In DNA, the CDR3 is TGTGCCAGCAGCGGCCAGAGGGTTAACTATGGCTACACCTTC. This chain connects TRBV3-1 (or the pseudogene TRBV3-2) to TRBJ1-2; D remains unclear. Germline values: CDR1 LGHDT, CDR2 YNNKEL (reference sequence). V shed 5 bases and J shed 1 base, with 11 bases lying between them. The CDR3 sequence is 14 residues long.

The gene calls are TRBV27 and TRBJ2-1; 11 nucleotides match TRBD2. Germline CDR1 is MNHEY and CDR2 is SMNVEV (reference sequence). V lost 4 bases, J lost 8 bases, and 1 base stayed unmatched. The length of the CDR3 is 13 residues. CDR3 sequence reads: CASSSLAGDEQFF. The CDR3 DNA follows: TGTGCCAGCAGTTCACTAGCGGGAGATGAGCAGTTCTTC.

The chain's CDR3 is CASSVDPGRVGSPLHF. The DNA of the CDR3 is TGTGCCAGCAGCGTAGATCCTGGCAGGGTGGGTTCACCCCTCCACTTT. The chain is built from TRBV9 and TRBJ1-6; possible D gene TRBD1, 5 bases. This CDR3 has 16 amino acids. Germline V gives CDR1 SGDLS, CDR2 YYNGEE. Trimming cost V 0 bases and J 9 bases, with 16 bases left between them.

V gene TRBV25-1 combines with J gene TRBJ1-4; D is perhaps TRBD1 (6 bases). The V gene lost 3 bases and the J gene lost 1 base, with 18 bases spanning the gap. Germline V gives CDR1 MGHDK, CDR2 SYGVNS. This CDR3 is 18 amino acids long. The CDR3, as DNA: TGTGCCAGCAGTGAGATCGGGCCAGGGGAGAAAACTAATGAAAAACTGTTTTTT. It translates to CASSEIGPGEKTNEKLFF.

The J gene is TRBJ2-2, the V gene TRBV21-1; no check of the table's D call, TRBD1, against the DNA was made. TRBV21-1 is designated a pseudogene. The CDR3 runs to 17 residues. This CDR3 reads CASSKDPGTGKVGELFF. The CDR3 region has the DNA TGTGCCAGCAGCAAAGATCCCGGGACAGGGAAGGTCGGGGAGCTGTTTTTT.

As DNA, the CDR3 is TGTGCCAGCAAACTCGCGTCAGGGGGTTACGAGCAGTACTTC. It encodes CASKLASGGYEQYF. V usage is TRBV27 and J usage is TRBJ2-7; TRBD1 matches at 7 bases. The CDR3 is 14 amino acids. CDR1 is MNHEY, CDR2 SMNVEV, per germline (reference sequence). V was clipped by 7 bases and J by 4 bases; unmatched bases: 10.

This chain joins TRBV2 and TRBJ2-7; D is perhaps TRBD2 (6 bases). V was pared by 6 bases and J by 6 bases, with 18 bases between. The CDR3 runs 14 residues. Germline V gives CDR1 SNHLY, CDR2 FYNNEI. CDR3 bases: TGTGCCAGCAGAGGCGAGCTGAGGAGGGGCGAGCAGTACTTC. Its translation: CASRGELRRGEQYF. Full variable domain (missing parts from reference TRBV2 and TRBJ2-7): EPEVTQTPSHQVTQMGQEVILRCVPISNHLYFYWYRQILGQKVEFLVSFYNNEISEKSEIFDDQFSVERPDGSNFTLKIRSTKLEDSAMYFCASRGELRRGEQYFGPGTRLTVT.

This clone was detected once. V and J are TRBV5-1 and TRBJ1-2; TRBD1 might be the D (5 bases). The germline gives CDR1 SGHRS, CDR2 YFSETQ. CDR3 length equals 13 residues. Trimming removed 4 bases at V and 6 bases at J, with 13 bases between. CDR3 amino acids: CASSPPGIHGYTF. In DNA, the CDR3 is TGCGCCAGCAGCCCTCCAGGGATTCATGGCTACACCTTC.

The CDR3 spells CASSTSSGTYEQYF. CDR3 coding DNA: TGTGCCAGCAGCACCTCTAGCGGTACCTACGAGCAGTACTTC. V usage is TRBV9 and J usage is TRBJ2-7; 7 bases are shared with TRBD2. Germline V gene lookup returns CDR1 SGDLS and CDR2 YYNGEE. V shed 4 bases and J 2 bases; nucleotides not matched to a gene: 6. The CDR3 loop spans 14 amino acids.

V is TRBV27 and J is TRBJ2-5, with TRBD2 identical over 10 bases. The CDR3 extends over 17 amino acids. V gave up 1 base and J gave up 3 bases; unmatched junction bases: 8. CDR1 is MNHEY, CDR2 SMNVEV, per germline (reference sequence). The CDR3: CASSLLIAGGLKETQYF. The CDR3 DNA reads TGTGCCAGCAGTTTATTAATAGCGGGGGGCCTTAAAGAGACCCAGTACTTC.